The clone carrying this TCR beta chain came up many times. What it binds is unknown. The data are from a study of T-cell reconstitution after alpha-beta-depleted transplantation in children. Study observations and caveats: There were reportedly several hundred expanded graft clones from which alpha-beta T cells came about two months after transplant. Among T cells one year after transplant, newly produced cells accounted for most counts and diversity. The high TCRbeta diversity at day 60 in some patients came from surviving recipient T cells and thymic progenitors.

The TCRbeta library was prepared with unique molecular identifiers. Each CDR3 protein gets one entry after TCRdb re-called the PCR reads with MiXCR. The sample has hundreds of thousands of distinct CDR3 sequences; 10% to 15% are singletons. The specimen comprised PBMCs, mostly from graft donor cells, sampled 360 days after TCRalphabeta/CD19-depleted stem cell transplant. The sequence came from a male patient aged 10 to 17 who had a stem cell transplant for acute myeloid leukemia, so the T cells may come from the graft donor.

The CDR3 sequence is CASSLRAVEKLFF. CDR3 in DNA: TGTGCCAGCAGTTTGAGGGCAGTAGAGAAACTGTTTTTT. J is TRBJ1-4 and V is TRBV27; D not certain. The length of the CDR3 is 13 residues. V shed 3 bases and J shed 11 bases, with 13 bases lying between them. Germline V gives CDR1 MNHEY, CDR2 SMNVEV (reference sequence). The full variable domain, completed using reference TRBV27 and TRBJ1-4, is EAQVTQNPRYLITVTGKKLTVTCSQNMNHEYMSWYRQDPGLGLRQIYYSMNVEVTDKGDVPEGYKVSRKEKRNFPLILESPSPNQTSLYFCASSLRAVEKLFFGSGTQLSVL.